The subject of this entry is one T cell receptor (beta chain). Its antigen is not known. This entry belongs to a study of T-cell reconstitution after alpha-beta-depleted transplantation in children. The CDR3 is 16 amino acids. V lost 1 base to trimming and J lost 8 bases; unmatched junction nucleotides: 6. From germline, CDR1 is SGHTA and CDR2 FQGNSA. The authors prepared the TCRbeta library with unique molecular identifiers. TCRdb reprocessed the PCR reads with MiXCR, giving one entry per CDR3 protein. Altogether about 580,000 distinct CDR3 sequences are present, 25% to 30% being singletons, with the ten largest covering just over 35%. Regarding the study as a whole: Several hundred rapidly expanded clones from non-depleted graft cells reportedly supplied alpha-beta T cells about two months post-transplant. Surviving recipient T cells and intrathymic progenitors accounted for some patients' high TCRbeta diversity at day 60. Newly produced T cells mostly provided counts and TCRbeta diversity after one year, as hyperexpanded clones declined.

The sequencing used PBMCs, collected before TCRalphabeta/CD19-depleted stem cell transplant. The clonotype comes from a boy less than two years old with Wiskott-Aldrich syndrome, due to receive a stem cell transplant. The genes are TRBV7-2 and TRBJ2-1; 12 nucleotides match TRBD2. As DNA, the CDR3 is TGTGCCAGCAGCTTAGACGGACTAGCGGGACCCCATGAGCAGTTCTTC. Protein sequence: CASSLDGLAGPHEQFF.